The clone carrying this TCR beta chain was picked up a small number of times. Its antigen is currently unknown. Constant-region reverse primers amplified full-length variable regions, followed by semi-nested Nested Universal Primer A PCR. TCRdb re-analysed the 5' RACE reads in MiXCR, keeping a single row per CDR3 protein. Among 55,000 or so distinct CDR3 sequences listed, more than 20% were seen once. General study findings and limits: Tumor Tregs overlapped most with tumor, then blood, naive CD4+ cells.

Cells sorted as Tregs were CD4+, CD25+ and CD127-/low. This TCR derives from a female donor with breast cancer. The sample was tumor-infiltrating Tregs sorted from the breast tumor.

The DNA for the CDR3 is TGCGCCAGCAGCTTACAGCGCACAGATACGCAGTATTTT. It is translated as CASSLQRTDTQYF. The chain combines TRBV5-1 with TRBJ2-3; D is ambiguous. This CDR3 has 13 residues. V was shortened by 2 bases and J by 1 base, with 5 bases between the two germline ends. Germline CDR1 is SGHRS and CDR2 is YFSETQ.